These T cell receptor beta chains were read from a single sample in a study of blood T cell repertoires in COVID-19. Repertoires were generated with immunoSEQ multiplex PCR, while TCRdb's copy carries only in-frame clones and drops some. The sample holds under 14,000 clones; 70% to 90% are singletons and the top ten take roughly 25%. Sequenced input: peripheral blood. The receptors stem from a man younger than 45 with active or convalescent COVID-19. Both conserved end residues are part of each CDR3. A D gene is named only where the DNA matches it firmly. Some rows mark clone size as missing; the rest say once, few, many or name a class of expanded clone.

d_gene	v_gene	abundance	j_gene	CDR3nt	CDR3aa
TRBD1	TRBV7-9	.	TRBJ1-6	TGTGCCAGCAGCTGGGGACAGGGAGTTTCACCCCTCCACTTT	CASSWGQGVSPLHF
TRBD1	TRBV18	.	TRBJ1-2	TGTGCCAGCTCACCAACGGCCCTGGGACAGGGGACGACGAACTATGGCTACACCTTC	CASSPTALGQGTTNYGYTF
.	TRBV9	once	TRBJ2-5	TGTGCCAGCAGCGTAGAAGGAGGGAGGGAGACCCAGTACTTC	CASSVEGGRETQYF
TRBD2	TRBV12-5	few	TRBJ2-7	TGTGCTAGTGGTTTGGTGTTAGCGGGGTCCTACGAGCAGTACTTC	CASGLVLAGSYEQYF
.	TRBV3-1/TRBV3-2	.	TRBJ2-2	TGTGCCAGCAGCCGGGCAGATCGGTCCGGGGAGCTGTTTTTT	CASSRADRSGELFF
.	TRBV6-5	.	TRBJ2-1	TGTGCCAGCAGTCCTACGTTCGCCTACAATGAGCAGTTCTTC	CASSPTFAYNEQFF
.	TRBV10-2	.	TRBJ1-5	TGCGCCAGCAGTGAGGGTCAGGGGTATAATCAGCCCCAGCATTTT	CASSEGQGYNQPQHF
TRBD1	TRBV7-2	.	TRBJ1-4	TGTGCCAGCAGCTTAGAAATGGGGGGACAGGGTAATGAAAAACTGTTTTTT	CASSLEMGGQGNEKLFF
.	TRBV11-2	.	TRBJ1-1	TGTGCCAGCAGCTTGAGAGGGAGTGAAGCTTTCTTT	CASSLRGSEAFF
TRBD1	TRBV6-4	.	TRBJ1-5	TGTGCCAGCAGTGACTTCAGGGGGCGGGGTGGTCAGCCCCAGCATTTT	CASSDFRGRGGQPQHF
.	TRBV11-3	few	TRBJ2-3	TGTGCCAGCAGCTTGCTTGCGGGCTCCACAGATACGCAGTATTTT	CASSLLAGSTDTQYF
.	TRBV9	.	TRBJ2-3	TGTGCCAGCAGCGTTAGGGGGGGTTCTAGCACAGATACGCAGTATTTT	CASSVRGGSSTDTQYF
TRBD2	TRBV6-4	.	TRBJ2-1	TGTGCCAGCAGTGGGACTAGCGGGGGGTACAATGAGCAGTTCTTC	CASSGTSGGYNEQFF
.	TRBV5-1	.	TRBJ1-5	TGCGCCAGCAGCTTGAATCCGGGGGACTCTCATCAGCCCCAGCATTTT	CASSLNPGDSHQPQHF
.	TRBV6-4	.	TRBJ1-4	TGTGCCAGCAGTGTCGCGGCGGCTTCGGGTGAAAAACTGTTTTTT	CASSVAAASGEKLFF
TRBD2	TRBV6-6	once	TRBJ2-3	TGTGCCAGCAGGGTACTAGCGGGTATCACAGATACGCAGTATTTT	CASRVLAGITDTQYF
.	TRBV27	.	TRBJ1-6	TGTGCCAGCAGTGCACCACAGGACGGGTATAATTCACCCCTCCACTTT	CASSAPQDGYNSPLHF
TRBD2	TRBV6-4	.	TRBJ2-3	TGTGCCAGCAGTCAGACTAGCGGGGGAACAGATACGCAGTATTTT	CASSQTSGGTDTQYF
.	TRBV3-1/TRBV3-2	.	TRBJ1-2	TGTGCCAGCAGCCAAGATTCTAGGAGGGCCCGTAACTATGGCTACACCTTC	CASSQDSRRARNYGYTF
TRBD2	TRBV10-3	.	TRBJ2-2	TGTGCCACCGGGACTAGCGGGGGGGGGCGAGGCACCGGGGAGCTGTTTTTT	CATGTSGGGRGTGELFF
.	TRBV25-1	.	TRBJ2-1	TGTGCCAGCAGTGATGAGAGGAATGAGCAGTTCTTC	CASSDERNEQFF
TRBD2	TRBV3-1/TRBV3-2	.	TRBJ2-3	TGTGCCAGCGAACTAGCGGGGGAGACAGATACGCAGTATTTT	CASELAGETDTQYF
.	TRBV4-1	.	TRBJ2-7	TGCGCCAGCAGCCAAGGTATGGCTCAGGGGGGCTACGAGCAGTACTTC	CASSQGMAQGGYEQYF
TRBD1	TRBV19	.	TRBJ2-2	TGTGCCAGTAGTATGGGACAGGGGGCGACCGGGGAGCTGTTTTTT	CASSMGQGATGELFF
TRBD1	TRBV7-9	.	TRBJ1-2	TGTGCCAGCAGCGAGGCGGGACAGGGGATTATAACGTGGGGCTACACCTTC	CASSEAGQGIITWGYTF
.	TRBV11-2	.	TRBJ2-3	TGTGCCAGCAGCTCCTTTGTCCGAGATACGCAGTATTTT	CASSSFVRDTQYF
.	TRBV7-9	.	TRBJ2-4	TGTGCCAGCAGCTTAACACAGGGATCTAGCATTCAGTACTTC	CASSLTQGSSIQYF
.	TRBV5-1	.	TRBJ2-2	TGCGCCAGCAGCGATTACCGGACAGTCTTGAACACCGGGGAGCTGTTTTTT	CASSDYRTVLNTGELFF
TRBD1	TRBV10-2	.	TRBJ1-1	TGCGCCAGCAGTGAGCCGGGACAGGGGCTCACTGAAGCTTTCTTT	CASSEPGQGLTEAFF
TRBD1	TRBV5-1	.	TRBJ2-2	TGCGCCAGCAGCTCGGACAGGTCGAGCACCGGGGAGCTGTTTTTT	CASSSDRSSTGELFF
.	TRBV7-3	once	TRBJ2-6	TGTGCCAGCGGGCCTGGGGCCAACGTCCTGACTTTC	CASGPGANVLTF
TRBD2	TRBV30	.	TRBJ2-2	TGTGCCTGGAGCCGACTAGCGATGAACACCGGGGAGCTGTTTTTT	CAWSRLAMNTGELFF
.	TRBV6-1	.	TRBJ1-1	TGTGCCAGCAGTGAAGACGGGAAGGGGGCTGAAGCTTTCTTT	CASSEDGKGAEAFF
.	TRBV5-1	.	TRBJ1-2	TGCGCCAGCAGCTTGGTCCCCTCCGGGGGCTACACCTTC	CASSLVPSGGYTF
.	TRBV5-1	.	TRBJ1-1	TGCGCCAGCAGCTTGGGGGCACAGATCGCTAAGAACACTGAAGCTTTCTTT	CASSLGAQIAKNTEAFF
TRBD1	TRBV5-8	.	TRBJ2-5	TGTGCCAGCACCGGGCGAGGGGGCGTTGAGACCCAGTACTTC	CASTGRGGVETQYF
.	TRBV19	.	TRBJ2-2	TGTGCCAGTAGTGAACAGGGTCCCATCTACACCGGGGAGCTGTTTTTT	CASSEQGPIYTGELFF
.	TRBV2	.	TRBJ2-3	TGTGCCAGCAGTGGACAACCCACAGATACGCAGTATTTT	CASSGQPTDTQYF
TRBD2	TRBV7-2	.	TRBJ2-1	TGTGCCAGCAGCTTTGGCGGGGGGGCCTACAATGAGCAGTTCTTC	CASSFGGGAYNEQFF
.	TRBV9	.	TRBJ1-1	TGTGCCAGCAGCCCACAGCCGGCCCGTGAAGCTTTCTTT	CASSPQPAREAFF
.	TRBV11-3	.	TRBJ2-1	TGTGCCAGCAGCCCCCGGCTCGACGGGGACAATGAGCAGTTCTTC	CASSPRLDGDNEQFF
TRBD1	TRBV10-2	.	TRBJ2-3	TGCGCCAGCAATACGGGACAGGTAACGGCAGATACGCAGTATTTT	CASNTGQVTADTQYF
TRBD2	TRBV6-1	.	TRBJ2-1	TGTGCCAGCAGTGAAGCGAGGTGGGCGGGGGGGCGAAATGAGCAGTTCTTC	CASSEARWAGGRNEQFF
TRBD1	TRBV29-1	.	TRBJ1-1	TGCAGCGCCCAAACGGGACAGGGAGCTTTCTTT	CSAQTGQGAFF
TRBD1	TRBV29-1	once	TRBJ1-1	TGCAGCTCAACAGGGGGCTACACTGAAGCTTTCTTT	CSSTGGYTEAFF
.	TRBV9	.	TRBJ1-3	TGTGCCAGCAGCGCTCCGGCTGGAAACACCATATATTTT	CASSAPAGNTIYF
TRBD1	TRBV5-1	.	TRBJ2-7	TGCGCCAGCAGCGACCGGGACAGGGACGCCTACGAGCAGTACTTC	CASSDRDRDAYEQYF